This T cell receptor (beta chain) was profiled in a study of cytomegalovirus exposure and HLA in healthy donors. On the study more broadly: The same platform was used for the 110 or so validation repertoires and the roughly 640 first-cohort repertoires, a later analysis reported. Study conclusions and caveats: TCR beta chains numbering some 150 were designated cytomegalovirus-associated. Researchers reported that a few CMV-associated chains were confirmed in vitro as CMV antigen-specific.

Germline V gene data show CDR1 as SGDLS and CDR2 as YYNGEE. The ends lost 3 bases at V and 1 base at J; junction bases unmatched: 2. The CDR3 runs 17 residues. Repertoires were generated with immunoSEQ multiplex PCR, while TCRdb's copy carries only in-frame clones and drops some. The table lists roughly 50,000 clones, 93% of them singletons. As for this clone: Antigen: not known.

The sequencing sample was made of PBMCs. The TCR was taken from a woman under 30 in good health and CMV-seropositive. The V and J genes are TRBV9 and TRBJ2-1; 15 bases are a match to TRBD2. The CDR3 is CASSAGTSGGSYNEQFF. CDR3 nucleotides: TGTGCCAGCAGCGCCGGGACTAGCGGGGGGTCCTACAATGAGCAGTTCTTC.